This T cell receptor (beta chain) originates from a study of blood T cell repertoires in COVID-19. Repertoires were generated with immunoSEQ multiplex PCR, while TCRdb's copy carries only in-frame clones and drops some. The data hold about 100,000 clones, with over 75% observed a single time. Per germline, CDR1 KGHSH and CDR2 LQKENI. V dropped 4 bases and J dropped 0 bases, with 13 bases sitting between them. The CDR3 totals 16 residues. The V gene is TRBV18, the J gene TRBJ1-5; D ambiguous. Sequenced sample: peripheral blood. This TCR was recovered from a woman aged 70-85 years with acute or convalescent COVID-19. The chain's CDR3 is CASSQAGIGSNQPQHF. CDR3 nucleotides: TGTGCCAGCTCACAAGCAGGAATAGGTAGCAATCAGCCCCAGCATTTT.